These T cell receptor beta chains were read from a single sample in a study of beta chain features in type 1 diabetes. Generated by immunoSEQ multiplex PCR, the TCRdb table keeps only in-frame clones and is missing some. Of around 310,000 clones in the sample, more than 9.5% were seen once. Sample: naive CD4+ T cells from blood. These receptors all come from a woman in her 30s in good health. The CDR3 runs from the conserved cysteine through the conserved F or W. The D gene is left open where the match is weak. Clone size is stated in some rows and not others, as once, few, many or a class when expanded.

v_call: TRBV5-6; d_call: TRBD2; j_call: TRBJ2-1; cdr3_length: 16; clone_size: few; cdr3_nt: TGTGCCAGCAGCTTGAATCACGCGGGAGCCTACAATGAGCAGTTCTTC; cdr3_aa: CASSLNHAGAYNEQFF
v_call: TRBV18; d_call: NA; j_call: TRBJ2-5; cdr3_length: 15; clone_size: few; cdr3_nt: TGTGCCAGCTCACCCACTCCAATGGGGCGGGAGACCCAGTACTTC; cdr3_aa: CASSPTPMGRETQYF
v_call: TRBV7-2; d_call: TRBD1; j_call: TRBJ2-7; cdr3_length: 15; clone_size: NA; cdr3_nt: TGTGCCAGCGGCGTTCCCGGGACAGGTTCCCTATCGCAGTACTTC; cdr3_aa: CASGVPGTGSLSQYF
v_call: TRBV28; d_call: TRBD1; j_call: TRBJ2-5; cdr3_length: 15; clone_size: NA; cdr3_nt: TGTGCCAGCAACCTGGGCAGGGGGCCTGCAGAGACCCAGTACTTC; cdr3_aa: CASNLGRGPAETQYF
v_call: TRBV6-6; d_call: TRBD1; j_call: TRBJ2-7; cdr3_length: 12; clone_size: few; cdr3_nt: TGTGCCAGCAGCTTCGACAGGGTCGAGCAGTACTTC; cdr3_aa: CASSFDRVEQYF
v_call: TRBV7-2; d_call: TRBD2; j_call: TRBJ2-1; cdr3_length: 18; clone_size: NA; cdr3_nt: TGTGCCAGCAGCCCATTGCTGAAGGGACCTAGCGGGAACAATGAGCAGTTCTTC; cdr3_aa: CASSPLLKGPSGNNEQFF
v_call: TRBV7-2; d_call: TRBD2; j_call: TRBJ2-6; cdr3_length: 16; clone_size: few; cdr3_nt: TGTGCCAGCAGCTTGTTACGGGGGGCTGGGGCCAACGTCCTGACTTTC; cdr3_aa: CASSLLRGAGANVLTF
v_call: TRBV4-1; d_call: TRBD1; j_call: TRBJ2-2; cdr3_length: 17; clone_size: few; cdr3_nt: TGCGCCAGCAGCCGTTACCGGGACAGGCTGAACACCGGGGAGCTGTTTTTT; cdr3_aa: CASSRYRDRLNTGELFF
v_call: TRBV11-2; d_call: TRBD2; j_call: TRBJ2-1; cdr3_length: 19; clone_size: few; cdr3_nt: TGTGCCAGCAGCCGGACTAGCGGGAGATCCCCTAGCTCCTACAATGAGCAGTTCTTC; cdr3_aa: CASSRTSGRSPSSYNEQFF
v_call: TRBV7-2; d_call: TRBD1; j_call: TRBJ2-7; cdr3_length: 15; clone_size: few; cdr3_nt: TGTGCCAGCAGCTCCCAACGGGACAGTATCCTCGAGCAGTACTTC; cdr3_aa: CASSSQRDSILEQYF
v_call: TRBV29-1; d_call: NA; j_call: TRBJ2-2; cdr3_length: 16; clone_size: few; cdr3_nt: TGCAGCGTTGAAAGGAGGGACAGCCCGAACACCGGGGAGCTGTTTTTT; cdr3_aa: CSVERRDSPNTGELFF
v_call: TRBV29-1; d_call: TRBD2; j_call: TRBJ2-1; cdr3_length: 14; clone_size: few; cdr3_nt: TGCAGCGTTCGACGACTAGCGGGAGGCAATGAGCAGTTCTTC; cdr3_aa: CSVRRLAGGNEQFF
v_call: TRBV7-2; d_call: TRBD2; j_call: TRBJ2-6; cdr3_length: 15; clone_size: many; cdr3_nt: TGTGCCAGCAGCCCCGGGGGGGATGGGGCCAACGTCCTGACTTTC; cdr3_aa: CASSPGGDGANVLTF
v_call: TRBV6-5; d_call: NA; j_call: TRBJ1-1; cdr3_length: 14; clone_size: few; cdr3_nt: TGTGCCAGCAGTTGGGACACTACGTCCACTGAAGCTTTCTTT; cdr3_aa: CASSWDTTSTEAFF
v_call: TRBV19; d_call: NA; j_call: TRBJ1-5; cdr3_length: 12; clone_size: few; cdr3_nt: TGTGCCAGTACGGAGGAATATCAGCCCCAGCATTTT; cdr3_aa: CASTEEYQPQHF
v_call: TRBV5-4; d_call: TRBD1; j_call: TRBJ2-7; cdr3_length: 16; clone_size: NA; cdr3_nt: TGTGCCAGCAGCCTCCCCGGGACAGGGAGGGCCTACGAGCAGTACTTC; cdr3_aa: CASSLPGTGRAYEQYF
v_call: TRBV30; d_call: NA; j_call: TRBJ1-1; cdr3_length: 13; clone_size: NA; cdr3_nt: TGTGCCTGGAGTCGTACAGGTCGCACTGAAGCTTTCTTT; cdr3_aa: CAWSRTGRTEAFF
v_call: TRBV4-3; d_call: NA; j_call: TRBJ2-3; cdr3_length: 16; clone_size: NA; cdr3_nt: TGCGCCAGCAGCCAAGGGCCGATCTCTAGCACAGATACGCAGTATTTT; cdr3_aa: CASSQGPISSTDTQYF
v_call: TRBV7-2; d_call: NA; j_call: TRBJ2-5; cdr3_length: 14; clone_size: few; cdr3_nt: TGTGCCAGCAGCCCGGGACATTTAGGGGAGACCCAGTACTTC; cdr3_aa: CASSPGHLGETQYF
v_call: TRBV7-9; d_call: NA; j_call: TRBJ2-2; cdr3_length: 13; clone_size: few; cdr3_nt: TGTGCCAGCAGCTTATTAAACACCGGGGAGCTGTTTTTT; cdr3_aa: CASSLLNTGELFF
v_call: TRBV11-2; d_call: TRBD2; j_call: TRBJ2-1; cdr3_length: 15; clone_size: NA; cdr3_nt: TGTGCCAGCAGCTTAGGGGAGGGCGGGTACAATGAGCAGTTCTTC; cdr3_aa: CASSLGEGGYNEQFF
v_call: TRBV4-2; d_call: TRBD2; j_call: TRBJ2-7; cdr3_length: 16; clone_size: NA; cdr3_nt: TGTGCCAGCAGCCAAGAATTAGCGGGAGTTCTCTACGAGCAGTACTTC; cdr3_aa: CASSQELAGVLYEQYF
v_call: TRBV7-9; d_call: NA; j_call: TRBJ2-6; cdr3_length: 18; clone_size: many; cdr3_nt: TGTGCCAGCAGCTCAGGGCTTCGCACCCACTCTGGGGCCAACGTCCTGACTTTC; cdr3_aa: CASSSGLRTHSGANVLTF
v_call: TRBV6-5; d_call: TRBD1; j_call: TRBJ2-7; cdr3_length: 15; clone_size: few; cdr3_nt: TGTGCCAGCAGTTACTCGAGCCAGGGGGCCTACGAGCAGTACTTC; cdr3_aa: CASSYSSQGAYEQYF
v_call: TRBV18; d_call: TRBD1; j_call: TRBJ1-1; cdr3_length: 17; clone_size: NA; cdr3_nt: TGTGCCAGCTCACAACCTCCAGGGGGACGAAGGAACACTGAAGCTTTCTTT; cdr3_aa: CASSQPPGGRRNTEAFF
v_call: TRBV28; d_call: TRBD2; j_call: TRBJ2-1; cdr3_length: 15; clone_size: few; cdr3_nt: TGTGCCAGCACGAGTCCAGCGGGAGGTGCCTATGAGCAGTTCTTC; cdr3_aa: CASTSPAGGAYEQFF
v_call: TRBV28; d_call: NA; j_call: TRBJ1-1; cdr3_length: 15; clone_size: few; cdr3_nt: TGTGCCAGCCCACCAGGGCCCCGGAGGAACACTGAAGCTTTCTTT; cdr3_aa: CASPPGPRRNTEAFF
v_call: TRBV30; d_call: NA; j_call: TRBJ1-2; cdr3_length: 12; clone_size: NA; cdr3_nt: TGTGCCTGGAGTGTAGCCCGTTATGGCTACACCTTC; cdr3_aa: CAWSVARYGYTF
v_call: TRBV6-5; d_call: TRBD2; j_call: TRBJ2-7; cdr3_length: 15; clone_size: NA; cdr3_nt: TGTGCCAGCAGCCTAGCGGAGGGGAGCTCCTACGAGCAGTACTTC; cdr3_aa: CASSLAEGSSYEQYF